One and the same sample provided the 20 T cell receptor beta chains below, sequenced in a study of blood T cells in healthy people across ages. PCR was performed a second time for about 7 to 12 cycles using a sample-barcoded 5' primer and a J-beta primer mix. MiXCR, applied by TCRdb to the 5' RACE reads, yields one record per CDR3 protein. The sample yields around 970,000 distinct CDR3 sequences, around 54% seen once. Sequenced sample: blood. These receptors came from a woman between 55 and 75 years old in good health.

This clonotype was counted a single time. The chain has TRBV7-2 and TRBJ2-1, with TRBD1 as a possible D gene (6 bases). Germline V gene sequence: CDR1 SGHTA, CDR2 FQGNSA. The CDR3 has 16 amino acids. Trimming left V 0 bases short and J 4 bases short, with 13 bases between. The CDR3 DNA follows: TGTGCCAGCAGCTTAGCCTCTGGGACACAATACAATGAGCAGTTCTTC. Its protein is CASSLASGTQYNEQFF.

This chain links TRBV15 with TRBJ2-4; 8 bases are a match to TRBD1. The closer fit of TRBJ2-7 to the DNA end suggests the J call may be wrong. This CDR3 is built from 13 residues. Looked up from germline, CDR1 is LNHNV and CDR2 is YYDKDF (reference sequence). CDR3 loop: CATSLSDRGEQYF. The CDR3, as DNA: TGTGCCACCAGCCTAAGCGACAGGGGCGAGCAGTACTTC.

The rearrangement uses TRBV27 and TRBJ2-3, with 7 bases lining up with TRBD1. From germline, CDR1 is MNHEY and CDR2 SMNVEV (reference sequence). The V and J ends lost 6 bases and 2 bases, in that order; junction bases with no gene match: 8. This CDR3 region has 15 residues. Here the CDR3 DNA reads TGTGCCAGCAGCCGGGGACAGATTAACACAGATACGCAGTATTTT. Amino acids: CASSRGQINTDTQYF.

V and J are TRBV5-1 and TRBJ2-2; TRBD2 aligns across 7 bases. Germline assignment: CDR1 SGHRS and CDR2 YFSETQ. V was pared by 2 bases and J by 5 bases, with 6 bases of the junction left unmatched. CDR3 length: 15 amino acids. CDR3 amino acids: CASSLSAGDTGELFF. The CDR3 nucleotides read TGCGCCAGCAGCTTATCCGCGGGAGATACCGGGGAGCTGTTTTTT.

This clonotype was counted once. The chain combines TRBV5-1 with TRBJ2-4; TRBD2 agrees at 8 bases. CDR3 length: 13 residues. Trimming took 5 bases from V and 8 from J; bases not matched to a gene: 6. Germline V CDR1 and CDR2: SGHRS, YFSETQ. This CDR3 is CASRTGGGDIQYF. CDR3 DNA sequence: TGCGCCAGCAGGACGGGAGGGGGTGACATTCAGTACTTC.

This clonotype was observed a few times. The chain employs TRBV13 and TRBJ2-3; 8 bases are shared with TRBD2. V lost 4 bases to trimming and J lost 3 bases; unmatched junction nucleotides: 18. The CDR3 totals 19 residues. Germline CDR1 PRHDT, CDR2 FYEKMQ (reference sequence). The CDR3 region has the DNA TGTGCCAGCAGCTATATAGCTGGCGGGAGGACGGAACGGACAGATACGCAGTATTTT. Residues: CASSYIAGGRTERTDTQYF.

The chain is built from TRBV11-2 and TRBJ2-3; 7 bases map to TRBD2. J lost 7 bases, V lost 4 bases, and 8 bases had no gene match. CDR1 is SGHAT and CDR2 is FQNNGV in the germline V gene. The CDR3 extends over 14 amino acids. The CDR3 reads CASSSAGHMYTQYF. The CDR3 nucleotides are TGTGCCAGCAGCTCAGCGGGGCACATGTATACGCAGTATTTT.

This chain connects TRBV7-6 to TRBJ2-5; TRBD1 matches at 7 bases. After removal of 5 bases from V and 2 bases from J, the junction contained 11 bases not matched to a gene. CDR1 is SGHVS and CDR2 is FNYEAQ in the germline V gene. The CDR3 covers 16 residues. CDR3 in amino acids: CASSLHLLDRQETQYF. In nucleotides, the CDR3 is TGTGCCAGCAGCCTCCACCTGCTGGACAGGCAAGAGACCCAGTACTTC.

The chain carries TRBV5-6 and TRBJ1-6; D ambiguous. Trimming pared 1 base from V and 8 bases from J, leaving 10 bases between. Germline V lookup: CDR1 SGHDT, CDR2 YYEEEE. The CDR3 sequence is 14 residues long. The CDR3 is CASSLSYSHSPLHF. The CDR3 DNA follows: TGTGCCAGCAGCTTGTCCTACAGCCATTCACCCCTCCACTTT. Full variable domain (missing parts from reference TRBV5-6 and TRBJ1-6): DAGVTQSPTHLIKTRGQQVTLRCSPKSGHDTVSWYQQALGQGPQFIFQYYEEEERQRGNFPDRFSGHQFPNYSSELNVNALLLGDSALYLCASSLSYSHSPLHFGNGTRLTVT.

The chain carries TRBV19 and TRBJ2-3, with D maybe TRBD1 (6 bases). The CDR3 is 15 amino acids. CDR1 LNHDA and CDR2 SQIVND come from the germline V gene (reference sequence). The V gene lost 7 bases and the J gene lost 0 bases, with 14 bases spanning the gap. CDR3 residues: CASTGTFSSTDTQYF. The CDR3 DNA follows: TGTGCCAGTACCGGGACATTTTCTAGCACAGATACGCAGTATTTT.

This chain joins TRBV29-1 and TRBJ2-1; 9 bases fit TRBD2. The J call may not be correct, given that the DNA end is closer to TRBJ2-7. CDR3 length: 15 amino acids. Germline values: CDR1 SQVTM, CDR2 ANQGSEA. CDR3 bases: TGCAGCGTTGAAGGAAGCGCGGGAGGGCCCTGGGAGCAGTACTTC. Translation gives CSVEGSAGGPWEQYF.

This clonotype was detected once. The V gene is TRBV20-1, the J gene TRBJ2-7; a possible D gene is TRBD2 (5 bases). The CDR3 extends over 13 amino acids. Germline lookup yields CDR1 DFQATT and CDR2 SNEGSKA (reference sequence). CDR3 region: CSALEMGAYEQYF. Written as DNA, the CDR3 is TGCAGCGCTCTAGAAATGGGAGCCTACGAGCAGTACTTC.

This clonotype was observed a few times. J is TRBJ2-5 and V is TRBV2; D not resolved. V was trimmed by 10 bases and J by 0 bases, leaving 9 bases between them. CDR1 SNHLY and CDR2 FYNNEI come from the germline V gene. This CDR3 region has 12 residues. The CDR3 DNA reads TGTGCCAACAACCTGTACCAAGAGACCCAGTACTTC. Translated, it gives CANNLYQETQYF.

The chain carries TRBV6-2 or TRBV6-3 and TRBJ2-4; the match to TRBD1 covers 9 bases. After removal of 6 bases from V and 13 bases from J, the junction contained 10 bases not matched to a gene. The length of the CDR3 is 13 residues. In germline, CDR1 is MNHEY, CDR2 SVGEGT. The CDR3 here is CASRPGTGWEQYF. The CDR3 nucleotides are TGTGCCAGCAGACCCGGGACAGGGTGGGAGCAGTACTTC.

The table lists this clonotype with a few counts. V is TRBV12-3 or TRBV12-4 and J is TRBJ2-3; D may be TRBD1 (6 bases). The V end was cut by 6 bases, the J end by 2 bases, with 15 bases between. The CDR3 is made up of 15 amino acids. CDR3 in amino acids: CASRLMGAITDTQYF. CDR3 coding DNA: TGTGCCAGCAGACTGATGGGGGCAATCACAGATACGCAGTATTTT.

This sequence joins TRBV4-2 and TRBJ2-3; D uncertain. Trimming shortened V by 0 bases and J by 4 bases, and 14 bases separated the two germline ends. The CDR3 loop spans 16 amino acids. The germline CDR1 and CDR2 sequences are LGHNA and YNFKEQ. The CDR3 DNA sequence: TGTGCCAGCAGCCAAGATCTAGGTTTGAACTCAGATACGCAGTATTTT. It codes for CASSQDLGLNSDTQYF.

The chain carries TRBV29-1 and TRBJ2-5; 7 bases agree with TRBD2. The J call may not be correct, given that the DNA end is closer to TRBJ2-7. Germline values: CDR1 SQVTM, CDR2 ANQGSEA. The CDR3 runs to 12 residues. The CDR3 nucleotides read TGCAACGGGAGGACGGATTTCTCCGAGCAGTACTTC. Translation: CNGRTDFSEQYF.

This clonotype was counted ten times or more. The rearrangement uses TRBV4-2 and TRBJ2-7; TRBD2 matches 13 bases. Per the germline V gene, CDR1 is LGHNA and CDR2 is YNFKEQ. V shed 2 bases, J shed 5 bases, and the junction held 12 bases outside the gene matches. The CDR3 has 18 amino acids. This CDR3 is CASSQPTGLAGDKDEQYF. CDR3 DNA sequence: TGTGCCAGCAGCCAACCCACCGGACTAGCGGGAGATAAGGACGAGCAGTACTTC.

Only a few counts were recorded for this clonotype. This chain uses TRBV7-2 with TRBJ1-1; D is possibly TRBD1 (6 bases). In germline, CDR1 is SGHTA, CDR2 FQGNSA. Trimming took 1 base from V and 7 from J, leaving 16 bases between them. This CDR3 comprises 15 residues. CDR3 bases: TGTGCCAGCAGCTTAGGCGGAGGGGGTAGGGGTGAAGCTTTCTTT. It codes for CASSLGGGGRGEAFF.

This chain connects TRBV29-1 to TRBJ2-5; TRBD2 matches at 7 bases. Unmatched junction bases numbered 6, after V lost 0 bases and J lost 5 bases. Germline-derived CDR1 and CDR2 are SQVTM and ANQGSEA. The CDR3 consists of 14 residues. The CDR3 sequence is CSVEELLALETQYF. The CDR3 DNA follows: TGCAGCGTTGAAGAGTTACTAGCGCTGGAGACCCAGTACTTC.